Below, 12 T cell receptor beta chains from the same sample are listed, as sequenced in a study of shared clonotypes between healthy human individuals. Repertoires were generated with immunoSEQ multiplex PCR, while TCRdb's copy carries only in-frame clones and drops some. The table records approximately 2.5 million clones, over 85% of them present only once. Sequencing was done on a sample of naive CD4+ T cells from PBMCs. Documented subset: CD45RA+ positively selected. Receptors were obtained from a man younger than 35 in good health. Some clones in this sample may be carry-over from other donors' samples.

The rearrangement joins TRBV29-1 to TRBJ1-2, with D possibly being TRBD1 (5 bases). The CDR3 has 11 residues. The V end lost 6 bases, the J end lost 7 bases, and 12 bases lay between the germline ends. The germline V gene encodes CDR1 SQVTM and CDR2 ANQGSEA. The CDR3 region is CSVDGTAGYTF. Written as DNA, the CDR3 is TGCAGCGTCGATGGGACTGCTGGCTACACCTTC.

The rearrangement joins TRBV7-2 to TRBJ1-1, with D possibly being TRBD1 (6 bases). V lost 5 bases to trimming and J lost 8 bases, with 18 bases between them. CDR3 length equals 14 residues. CDR1 SGHTA and CDR2 FQGNSA come from the germline V gene. The chain's CDR3 is CASSRGGTSREAFF. CDR3 coding DNA: TGTGCCAGCAGCCGAGGGGGGACATCCCGAGAAGCTTTCTTT.

The rearrangement joins TRBV5-6 to TRBJ2-7; 8 bases are a match to TRBD2. This CDR3 is built from 16 residues. Germline values: CDR1 SGHDT, CDR2 YYEEEE. Trimming took 1 base from V and 0 from J; bases not matched to a gene: 6. The CDR3 sequence: CASSLLTGGTSYEQYF. CDR3 in DNA: TGTGCCAGCAGCTTGTTGACGGGAGGGACCTCCTACGAGCAGTACTTC.

This clone was found once. The rearrangement uses TRBV5-1 and TRBJ2-7; 10 nucleotides align to TRBD2. Germline V CDR1 and CDR2: SGHRS, YFSETQ. CDR3 length: 15 residues. Germline trimming cut 0 bases from V and 6 bases from J; bases unmatched to any gene: 6. In nucleotides, the CDR3 is TGCGCCAGCAGCTTGGTTGTTAGCGGGAGGATCGAGCAGTACTTC. Translating it yields CASSLVVSGRIEQYF.

The V gene is TRBV5-1, the J gene TRBJ1-4, with D hard to call. Per the germline V gene, CDR1 is SGHRS and CDR2 is YFSETQ. V was clipped by 0 bases and J by 8 bases, with 14 bases between them. The CDR3 is 15 residues long. CDR3 sequence reads: CASSLAGVREEKLFF. The CDR3 DNA follows: TGCGCCAGCAGCTTGGCGGGAGTTCGGGAGGAAAAACTGTTTTTT.

This sequence joins TRBV30 and TRBJ1-3; D remains ambiguous. Deletions cut 3 bases from V and 7 bases from J, with 13 bases between. CDR3 size: 13 residues. CDR1 GTSNPN and CDR2 SVGIG come from the germline V gene (reference sequence). CDR3 sequence reads: CAWRNQGLNTIYF. In nucleotides, the CDR3 is TGTGCCTGGAGGAACCAAGGACTGAACACCATATATTTT.

The chain carries TRBV23-1 and TRBJ2-5, with 7 bases that match TRBD1. TRBV23-1 is an open reading frame, and its role is uncertain. The trim removed 4 bases at V and 7 bases at J, leaving 9 bases unmatched. The CDR3 consists of 14 residues. The CDR3 DNA reads TGCGCCAGCAGTCCGGGACAGAGGGAAGGGACCCAGTACTTC. Translation gives CASSPGQREGTQYF.

This clone showed up just once. The chain joins TRBV4-2 to TRBJ2-7, with TRBD2 identical over 13 bases. The V gene end was trimmed by 0 bases and the J gene end by 3 bases; junction bases not matched to a gene: 5. Germline values: CDR1 LGHNA, CDR2 YNFKEQ. The CDR3 is made up of 17 amino acids. The CDR3 DNA reads as TGTGCCAGCAGCCAAGAGGGGACTAGCGGGATTTTCTACGAGCAGTACTTC. Translated, it gives CASSQEGTSGIFYEQYF.

The V gene is TRBV12-5, the J gene TRBJ1-1, with a weak D call TRBD1 (6 bases). Trimming stripped 6 bases from V and 2 bases from J, with 13 bases between. The CDR3 runs 14 residues. Germline CDR1 LGHNT, CDR2 FRNRAP. DNA for the CDR3: TGTGCTAGTGGCCACAGGGAACAAAACACTGAAGCTTTCTTT. Residues: CASGHREQNTEAFF.

This clone has a single count. The gene calls are TRBV29-1 and TRBJ2-1; 7 bases map to TRBD1. V lost 4 bases and J lost 4; bases outside the gene matches: 7. Germline V gene sequence: CDR1 SQVTM, CDR2 ANQGSEA. CDR3 length: 14 amino acids. The CDR3 coding sequence is TGCAGCGTTGGAGGGGGCCCGGGATACAATGAGCAGTTCTTC. Protein: CSVGGGPGYNEQFF.

The chain recombines TRBV7-3 with TRBJ2-1; the match to TRBD2 covers 7 bases. The J segment lost 7 bases and the V segment lost 5 bases, leaving 17 bases of the junction unmatched. Germline V gene sequence: CDR1 SGHTA, CDR2 FQGTGA. The length of the CDR3 is 17 residues. CDR3 loop: CASSHPFGAGVRNEQFF. In DNA form, the CDR3 reads TGTGCCAGCAGCCACCCCTTTGGTGCGGGAGTGAGAAATGAGCAGTTCTTC. Using reference TRBV7-3 and TRBJ2-1 for the parts outside the CDR3, the full variable domain is GAGVSQTPSNKVTEKGKYVELRCDPISGHTALYWYRQSLGQGPEFLIYFQGTGAADDSGLPNDRFFAVRPEGSVSTLKIQRTERGDSAVYLCASSHPFGAGVRNEQFFGPGTRLTVL.

The chain is built from TRBV5-4 and TRBJ2-5; a possible D gene is TRBD2 (6 bases). The CDR3 extends over 14 amino acids. The V gene lost 3 bases and the J gene lost 4 bases, with 13 bases spanning the gap. The germline CDR1 and CDR2 sequences are SGHNT and YYREEE (reference sequence). The CDR3 region is CASSSRDSRETQYF. CDR3 sequence (DNA): TGTGCCAGCAGCTCCCGGGACTCAAGAGAGACCCAGTACTTC.